This TCR beta chain emerged from a study of tumor-infiltrating lymphocytes in primary liver carcinoma. Study-level results: Tumor-blood pairs (like tumor-adjacent pairs) overlapped less than tumor region pairs did.

For blood RNA, unsorted whole blood served as the source, and germline DNA was extracted too. A sample of around 4 milliliters of peripheral blood was taken before surgery. CDR1 is ENHRY and CDR2 is SYGVKD in the germline V gene. The CDR3 extends over 12 amino acids. V was cut by 1 base and J by 11 bases, with 10 bases left in between. Comments on this clonotype: As yet, its antigen is unknown. A read error is possible here, since a much larger clone lies one base away.

Priming with a constant-region primer yielded TCR beta cDNA from about 450 ng total RNA. Generation of the TCR beta libraries relied on three nested multiplex PCR rounds using slightly modified ARM-PCR. Use of TRBV1-TRBV30 forward primers with a C-beta reverse primer characterized the first two PCR rounds, which lasted approximately 11 cycles each. Using its own MiXCR run on the multiplex PCR reads, TCRdb lists one record per CDR3 protein. The sample has nearly 200,000 distinct CDR3 sequences; approximately 64% are singletons. Input material: peripheral blood. The receptor was isolated from a woman aged 60-75 years with primary liver carcinoma and hepatitis B virus infection. J is TRBJ2-3 and V is TRBV10-3, with D hard to call. Here the CDR3 reads CAISEYLAEQYF. The CDR3 region has the DNA TGTGCCATCAGTGAGTACTTAGCTGAGCAGTATTTT.